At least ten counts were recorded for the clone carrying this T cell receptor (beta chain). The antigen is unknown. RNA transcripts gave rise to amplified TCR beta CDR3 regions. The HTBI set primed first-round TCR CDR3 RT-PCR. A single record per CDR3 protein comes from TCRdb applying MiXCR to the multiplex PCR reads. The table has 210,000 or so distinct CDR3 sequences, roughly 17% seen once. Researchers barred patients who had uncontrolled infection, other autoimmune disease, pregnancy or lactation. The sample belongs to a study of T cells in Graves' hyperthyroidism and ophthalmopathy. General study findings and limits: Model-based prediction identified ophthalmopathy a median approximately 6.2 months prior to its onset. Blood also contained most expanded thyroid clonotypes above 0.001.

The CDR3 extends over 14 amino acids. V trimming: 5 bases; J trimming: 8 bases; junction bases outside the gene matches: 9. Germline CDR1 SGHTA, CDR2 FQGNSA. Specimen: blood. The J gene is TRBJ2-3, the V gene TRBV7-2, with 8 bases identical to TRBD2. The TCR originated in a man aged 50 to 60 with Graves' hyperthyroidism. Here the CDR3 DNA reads TGTGCCAGCAGCCCGCCGAGCGGGAGTCGTACGCAGTATTTT. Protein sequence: CASSPPSGSRTQYF.